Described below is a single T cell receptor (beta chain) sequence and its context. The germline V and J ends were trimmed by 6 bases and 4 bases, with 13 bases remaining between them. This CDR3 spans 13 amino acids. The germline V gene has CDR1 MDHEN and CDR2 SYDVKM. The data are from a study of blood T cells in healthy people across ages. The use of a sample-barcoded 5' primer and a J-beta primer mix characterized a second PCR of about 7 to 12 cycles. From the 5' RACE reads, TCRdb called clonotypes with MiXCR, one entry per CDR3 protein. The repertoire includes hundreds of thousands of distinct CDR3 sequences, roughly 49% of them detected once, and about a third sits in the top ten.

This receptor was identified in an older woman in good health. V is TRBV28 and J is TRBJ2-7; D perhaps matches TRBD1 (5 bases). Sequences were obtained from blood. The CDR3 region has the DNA TGTGCCAGCAGGATCCAGGGCGTTTACGAGCAGTACTTC. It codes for CASRIQGVYEQYF.